Here is one T cell receptor beta chain with its context. Its antigen is not identified. Time point defined: baseline pretreatment blood. Treatment specified: 15 Gy SBRT to primary tumor, nephrectomy 4 weeks later. Serial blood draws occurred at baseline and 2 and 4 weeks post-SBRT. The tumor was a clear cell renal cell carcinoma. Only in-frame clones appear in the TCRdb table, and some are missing; sequencing was by immunoSEQ multiplex PCR. The sample gives 140,000 or so clones, roughly 90% of which show up once; 12% is in the top ten. This entry is derived from a study of radiation and T cells in renal cell carcinoma. General study points: Top tumor clonotypes rose in blood 2 weeks post-radiation, then contracted. Baseline intratumoral clonotype presence is unknown without pretreatment biopsies.

V lost 1 base and J lost 8, with 12 bases in between. The CDR3 has 14 residues. CDR1 SGHAT and CDR2 FQNNGV come from the germline V gene. The sequences come from blood, collected from a patient whose treatment included radiotherapy and nephrectomy. This sequence originates from a woman in her fifties or sixties with renal cell carcinoma. The gene calls are TRBV11-2 and TRBJ1-3; D unresolved. The CDR3 spells CASSLGILGDTIYF. The CDR3 coding sequence is TGTGCCAGCAGCTTAGGAATTCTTGGGGACACCATATATTTT.